These 6 T cell receptor beta chains were all obtained from the same sample, sequenced in a study of blood T cell repertoires in COVID-19 (dated by TCRdb to about 2020). The protocol used for the library was the immunoSEQ multiplex PCR assay. TCRdb stores this immuneACCESS table with in-frame sequences only. Part of the clones is absent; in the studies checked, under half of the shortfall reflects unresolved V genes, and no reason is known for the rest. Counted in this sample were more than 300,000 clones; around 87% of them appeared once. The ten largest clonotypes hold approximately 1.9% of the sample. The sample was PBMCs or T cells enriched from blood (not recorded which). These receptors were taken from a man in his forties or fifties in a cohort exposed to, infected with or recovered from COVID-19 (not recorded which).

The V gene is TRBV5-1, the J gene TRBJ2-4, with 15 bases aligning to TRBD2. Looked up from germline, CDR1 is SGHRS and CDR2 is YFSETQ. The CDR3 sequence is 20 residues long. Losses at the gene ends were 4 bases for V and 0 bases for J; bases not matched to a gene: 11. The CDR3 loop reads CASSKNPGLAGGLAKNIQYF. The CDR3 coding sequence is TGCGCCAGCAGCAAAAACCCGGGACTAGCGGGAGGATTAGCCAAAAACATTCAGTACTTC.

V and J are TRBV5-1 and TRBJ2-1, with 7 nucleotides matching TRBD2. The ends lost 6 bases at V and 3 bases at J; junction bases unmatched: 6. The CDR3 totals 14 residues. Germline-derived CDR1 and CDR2 are SGHRS and YFSETQ. The DNA for the CDR3 is TGCGCCAGCACGGCGGGAGAAGTCTACAATGAGCAGTTCTTC. Translating it yields CASTAGEVYNEQFF.

The chain couples TRBV6-2 or TRBV6-3 to TRBJ2-7; TRBD2 matches at 8 bases. The trim removed 2 bases at V and 5 bases at J, leaving 8 bases unmatched. CDR3 length equals 15 residues. Germline-derived CDR1 and CDR2 are MNHEY and SVGEGT. CDR3 in DNA: TGTGCCAGCAGTTACCCGGGACTAGGAGGTAACGAGCAGTACTTC. Translated, it gives CASSYPGLGGNEQYF.

This clone was counted between two and nine times. V usage is TRBV5-1 and J usage is TRBJ2-4; 13 bases agree with TRBD2. The CDR3 runs to 19 residues. Losses at the gene ends were 2 bases for V and 2 bases for J; bases not matched to a gene: 10. The germline V gene has CDR1 SGHRS and CDR2 YFSETQ. The CDR3: CASSFGGTSGILTKNIQYF. The CDR3 DNA is TGCGCCAGCAGCTTTGGCGGGACTAGCGGGATTTTGACCAAAAACATTCAGTACTTC.

This clone was recorded once. This sequence joins TRBV15 and TRBJ1-1, with 8 bases lining up with TRBD1. With 0 bases clipped from V and 4 bases from J, the junction kept 7 bases outside the gene matches. Germline CDR1 is LNHNV and CDR2 is YYDKDF (reference sequence). This CDR3 is 16 amino acids long. CDR3 DNA sequence: TGTGCCACCAGCAGAGATCAGGGGGCGCTTGTCACTGAAGCTTTCTTT. Encoded protein: CATSRDQGALVTEAFF. The variable domain in full, with the rest retrieved from reference TRBV15 and TRBJ1-1, is DAMVIQNPRYQVTQFGKPVTLSCSQTLNHNVMYWYQQKSSQAPKLLFHYYDKDFNNEADTPDNFQSRRPNTSFCFLDIRSPGLGDTAMYLCATSRDQGALVTEAFFGQGTRLTVV.

The chain joins TRBV18 to TRBJ2-7; the match to TRBD2 covers 14 bases. The germline V gene has CDR1 KGHSH and CDR2 LQKENI. V was pared by 3 bases and J by 5 bases, with 6 bases of the junction left unmatched. The CDR3 contains 16 residues. CDR3 sequence reads: CASSPLGTSGSNEQYF. CDR3 coding DNA: TGTGCCAGCTCACCGCTGGGGACTAGCGGGAGCAACGAGCAGTACTTC.